The 26 T cell receptor beta chains given below trace back to one sample, sequenced in a study of spatial heterogeneity in lung cancer (dated by TCRdb to between 2018 and 2021). Their cognate antigens are unknown. General conclusions and limits of the study: The number of expanded intratumoral alpha and beta TCRs correlated with the tumor nonsynonymous mutation count.

Library method: 5' RACE. Sequencing instrument: NextSeq 500. TCRdb redid the processing of the public reads, applying fastp at Q25 and MiXCR, and retained in-frame beta chains. Each CDR3 protein appears once, grouped with its most common genes and DNA. The table for this sample lists about 10,000 distinct CDR3 sequences; 9.5% to 15% of them were counted only once. The ten most abundant clones make up approximately 38% of the sample. Per the publication, the time point label means: sample taken at primary tumor resection. Material: lung tumor tissue, obtained at surgery. These receptors came from a male donor with early-stage non-small cell lung cancer.

Regarding this clonotype: One junction end disagrees with the germline gene, perhaps due to a read error. V is TRBV5-5 and J is TRBJ2-7, with 7 bases that match TRBD1. Germline V lookup: CDR1 SGHKS, CDR2 YYEKEE (reference sequence). CDR3 length equals 16 residues. DNA of the CDR3: TGTGCAAGCAACCCCCCAGGGACAGCGGAGTTCTACGAGCAGTACTTC. This codes for CASNPPGTAEFYEQYF.

This clonotype was counted only a few times. V gene TRBV29-1 combines with J gene TRBJ1-2; D ambiguous. V dropped 2 bases and J dropped 5 bases, with 12 bases sitting between them. Germline V gives CDR1 SQVTM, CDR2 ANQGSEA. The CDR3 runs to 13 residues. CDR3 nucleotide sequence: TGCAGCGTTGAATCCAGCGCCAGGTATGGCTACACCTTC. This translates into CSVESSARYGYTF.

Many counts were recorded for this clonotype. This chain links TRBV5-1 with TRBJ1-1; perhaps TRBD1 as D (6 bases). Germline CDR1 and CDR2: SGHRS and YFSETQ. Between the trimmed V and J ends, which lost 1 base and 1 base, there was a span of 11 bases. The CDR3 runs 15 residues. As DNA, the CDR3 is TGCGCCAGCAGCTTGATCGGGGGGCAGAACACTGAAGCTTTCTTT. Translation gives CASSLIGGQNTEAFF.

V gene TRBV7-2 combines with J gene TRBJ2-1; 11 bases fit TRBD2. Looked up from germline, CDR1 is SGHTA and CDR2 is FQGNSA. The junction had 2 bases not matched to a gene; V was cut back by 3 bases and J by 4 bases. This CDR3 has 15 amino acids. In DNA, the CDR3 is TGTGCCAGCAGCTTGACTAGCGGGGAATACAATGAGCAGTTCTTC. Translated: CASSLTSGEYNEQFF.

This clonotype was picked up a small number of times. J is TRBJ2-5 and V is TRBV5-1; possibly TRBD1 or TRBD2 for D (5 bases each). CDR1 is SGHRS and CDR2 is YFSETQ in the germline V gene. The CDR3 loop spans 15 amino acids. V lost 0 bases to trimming and J lost 2 bases, with 11 bases between them. Written as DNA, the CDR3 is TGCGCCAGCAGCTTGGCCGGGACCCGTCAAGAGACCCAGTACTTC. It specifies CASSLAGTRQETQYF.

The sample holds a few counts of this clonotype. The chain links TRBV24-1 to TRBJ2-2; 7 bases are shared with TRBD1. CDR1 and CDR2 from the germline V gene are KGHDR and SFDVKD. V shed 3 bases and J 7 bases; nucleotides not matched to a gene: 7. The length of the CDR3 is 15 residues. CDR3 sequence reads: CATSDLTTGDGELFF. The DNA of the CDR3 is TGTGCCACCAGTGATCTAACAACAGGGGACGGGGAGCTGTTTTTT.

As for this clonotype: The junction shows a germline mismatch at one end, possibly a read error. The chain combines TRBV6-2 or TRBV6-3 with TRBJ2-3; D possibly matches TRBD1 or TRBD2 (6 bases each). Germline CDR1 reads MNHEY; CDR2 reads SVGEGT. This CDR3 has 12 amino acids. The CDR3 DNA is TGTGCCAGCAGTTATCGGGGGCCCCATGGGATTTTT. Its protein product is CASSYRGPHGIF.

Many counts were recorded for this clonotype. V gene TRBV2 combines with J gene TRBJ2-2; D unclear. V was clipped by 8 bases and J by 4 bases, with 14 bases between them. CDR1 is SNHLY, CDR2 FYNNEI, per germline. The CDR3 totals 14 residues. DNA of the CDR3: TGTGCCAGCCTACCTCAAGACTTCACCGGGGAGCTGTTTTTT. Residues: CASLPQDFTGELFF.

This clonotype was observed a handful of times. The chain employs TRBV4-2 and TRBJ2-7, with 8 bases that match TRBD2. This CDR3 region has 15 residues. Germline V lookup: CDR1 LGHNA, CDR2 YNFKEQ. V lost 0 bases, J lost 3 bases, and 4 bases stayed unmatched. The CDR3 DNA reads TGTGCCAGCAGCCAAGATCGGCGGGGGGACTACGAGCAGTACTTC. Its translation: CASSQDRRGDYEQYF.

There are a few counts of this clonotype. The gene calls are TRBV28 and TRBJ1-1, with a possible D match to TRBD1 (5 bases). Per germline, CDR1 MDHEN and CDR2 SYDVKM. Trimming pared 3 bases from V and 6 bases from J, leaving 14 bases between. The CDR3 length is 14 residues. CDR3 in amino acids: CASSFVGGIAEAFF. The DNA for the CDR3 is TGTGCCAGCAGTTTTGTTGGGGGGATCGCTGAAGCTTTCTTT.

This clonotype was observed many times. The chain employs TRBV29-1 and TRBJ1-1, with 8 bases aligning to TRBD1. This CDR3 has 13 residues. The V and J ends lost 6 bases and 4 bases, in that order; junction bases with no gene match: 7. Germline CDR1 is SQVTM and CDR2 is ANQGSEA. DNA of the CDR3: TGCAGCGTAGTCCAGGGGGCGAGCACTGAAGCTTTCTTT. Amino acid sequence: CSVVQGASTEAFF.

This clonotype has ten or more counts. The chain is built from TRBV7-9 and TRBJ2-1; no firm D call. Germline values: CDR1 SEHNR, CDR2 FQNEAQ (reference sequence). Deletions cut 1 base from V and 5 bases from J, with 12 bases between. There are 15 residues in the CDR3. The CDR3 sequence is CASSLGRADNNEQFF. CDR3 DNA sequence: TGTGCCAGCAGCTTAGGCCGGGCGGATAACAATGAGCAGTTCTTC.

Points on this clonotype: One end of the junction varies from germline; a read error may be responsible. The chain employs TRBV4-3 and TRBJ2-3; TRBD1 might be the D (5 bases). The CDR3 runs to 14 residues. Germline V lookup: CDR1 LGHNA, CDR2 YSLEER. CDR3 DNA sequence: TGCGCCAGCAGCCAAGAAAACAGGCAAACAGATACGCATTTT. This gives the protein CASSQENRQTDTHF.

The CDR3 reads CASSPGLSYNEQFF. The CDR3 DNA follows: TGTGCCAGCTCACCGGGACTATCGTACAATGAGCAGTTCTTC. The V call is TRBV18, the J call TRBJ2-1; 7 bases are a match to TRBD2. V shed 3 bases, J shed 4 bases, and the junction held 3 bases outside the gene matches. Germline values: CDR1 KGHSH, CDR2 LQKENI. This CDR3 has 14 amino acids.

In its sample, this clonotype was seen once. This chain links TRBV29-1 with TRBJ2-3; a possible D gene is TRBD2 (5 bases). CDR3 length: 12 amino acids. Germline loops: CDR1 SQVTM, CDR2 ANQGSEA. Between the trimmed V and J ends, which lost 4 bases and 4 bases, there was a span of 9 bases. CDR3 residues: CSVVREADTQYF. DNA of the CDR3: TGCAGCGTTGTGAGGGAAGCAGATACGCAGTATTTT.

This clonotype was seen ten or more times. The rearrangement links TRBV18 to TRBJ2-7, with D possibly being TRBD1 or TRBD2 (5 bases each). Looked up from germline, CDR1 is KGHSH and CDR2 is LQKENI. The CDR3 extends over 12 amino acids. Trimming left V 6 bases short and J 2 bases short, with 8 bases between. The CDR3 loop is CASSGTAYEQYF. In nucleotides, the CDR3 is TGTGCCAGCTCCGGGACGGCCTACGAGCAGTACTTC.

The table lists this clonotype with a few counts. The V gene is TRBV20-1, the J gene TRBJ1-1; the D is unclear. From germline, CDR1 is DFQATT and CDR2 SNEGSKA (reference sequence). The CDR3 spans 15 residues. Between the trimmed V and J ends, which lost 5 bases and 4 bases, there was a span of 20 bases. The CDR3: CSAPAPQRSGTEAFF. The CDR3 bases are TGCAGTGCTCCGGCCCCACAGAGGAGCGGCACTGAAGCTTTCTTT.

Judged by abundance, this clonotype is medium-sized. The chain is built from TRBV28 and TRBJ2-5; the D gene is possibly TRBD1 (5 bases). V was trimmed by 7 bases and J by 4 bases, leaving 13 bases between them. The CDR3 is made up of 13 amino acids. Germline lookup yields CDR1 MDHEN and CDR2 SYDVKM. CDR3 protein: CASTFRGRETQYF. The DNA for the CDR3 is TGTGCCAGCACTTTTAGGGGTCGAGAGACCCAGTACTTC.

The CDR3 reads CASSPGQRTDTQYF. CDR3 nucleotide sequence: TGTGCCAGCAGCCCGGGACAGCGAACAGATACGCAGTATTTT. This sequence joins TRBV9 and TRBJ2-3; 7 nucleotides align to TRBD1. The CDR3 has 14 amino acids. Germline assignment: CDR1 SGDLS and CDR2 YYNGEE. The junction had 5 bases not matched to a gene; V was cut back by 4 bases and J by 3 bases.

The V call is TRBV7-2, the J call TRBJ2-3; TRBD1 agrees at 7 bases. Germline-derived CDR1 and CDR2 are SGHTA and FQGNSA. This CDR3 region has 15 residues. The V gene end was trimmed by 3 bases and the J gene end by 2 bases; junction bases not matched to a gene: 5. The CDR3 protein is CASSFTGVPTDTQYF. As DNA, the CDR3 is TGTGCCAGCAGCTTCACAGGGGTACCCACAGATACGCAGTATTTT.

This clonotype has more than one count but fewer than ten. The chain carries TRBV4-2 and TRBJ2-1; perhaps D is TRBD1 or TRBD2 (6 bases each). Deletions cut 1 base from V and 4 bases from J, with 14 bases between. The CDR3 has 16 residues. CDR1 and CDR2 from the germline V gene are LGHNA and YNFKEQ. CDR3 sequence reads: CASSQAGDTSYNEQFF. The DNA for the CDR3 is TGTGCCAGCAGCCAAGCGGGGGACACCTCATACAATGAGCAGTTCTTC.

The chain is built from TRBV6-2 or TRBV6-3 and TRBJ1-1; 8 bases line up with TRBD1. Germline CDR1 and CDR2: MNHEY and SVGEGT. Unmatched junction bases numbered 9, after V lost 7 bases and J lost 5 bases. This CDR3 is built from 14 residues. CDR3 region: CASKMTGELTEAFF. The CDR3 region has the DNA TGTGCCAGCAAAATGACAGGGGAACTGACTGAAGCTTTCTTT.

This clonotype was recorded at least ten times. The V and J genes are TRBV5-1 and TRBJ2-1, with D perhaps TRBD1 (7 bases). V lost 2 bases and J 9 bases, leaving 18 bases between the germline ends. The CDR3 totals 15 residues. Per the germline V gene, CDR1 is SGHRS and CDR2 is YFSETQ. CDR3 loop: CASSFNPGGKGEQFF. DNA for the CDR3: TGCGCCAGCAGCTTTAATCCAGGGGGGAAGGGTGAGCAGTTCTTC.

This clonotype came up once. A much larger clone sits a single nucleotide away, making a read error possible. V usage is TRBV28 and J usage is TRBJ1-5; D possibly corresponds to TRBD1 (6 bases). The CDR3 totals 14 residues. Germline CDR1 is MDHEN and CDR2 is SYDVKM. CDR3 protein: CVSSLTGFNQPQHF. CDR3 nucleotides: TGTGTCAGCAGTTTGACAGGTTTCAATCAGCCCCAGCATTTT.

This clonotype was picked up many times. The rearrangement links TRBV6-1 to TRBJ1-2, with TRBD1 identical over 7 bases. The CDR3 has 15 residues. Germline V lookup: CDR1 MNHNS, CDR2 SASEGT. V was clipped by 2 bases and J by 3 bases; unmatched bases: 6. CDR3 DNA: TGTGCCAGCAGTGAACGTCCAACAGGGGACTATGGCTACACCTTC. Translating gives CASSERPTGDYGYTF.

This clonotype was detected a few times. The V and J genes are TRBV20-1 and TRBJ2-1, with 8 bases fitting TRBD1. The CDR3 is made up of 13 amino acids. CDR1 and CDR2 from the germline V gene are DFQATT and SNEGSKA (reference sequence). V shed 8 bases, J shed 6 bases, and the junction held 9 bases outside the gene matches. As DNA, the CDR3 is TGCAGTCCCCAGGGGGCTGTCGCCAATGAGCAGTTCTTC. It translates to CSPQGAVANEQFF.